Sequencing of this T cell receptor beta chain was carried out in a study of T-cell reconstitution after alpha-beta-depleted transplantation in children. This sample's TCRbeta library carried unique molecular identifier barcodes. TCRdb re-called the PCR reads with MiXCR, one entry per CDR3 protein. The table has tens of thousands of distinct CDR3 sequences, 6% to 8% seen once. The sample holds many counts of this clonotype. V lost 6 bases and J lost 4; bases outside the gene matches: 10. This CDR3 region has 15 residues. Germline CDR1 reads ENHRY; CDR2 reads SYGVKD. The receptor's source is a human donor who donated a stem cell graft to a child with acute lymphoblastic leukemia. The V call is TRBV10-3, the J call TRBJ2-5; 8 bases agree with TRBD1. Specimen: PBMCs from the stem cell graft donor, collected from the stem cell graft. The CDR3 sequence: CAISAGQGQGETQYF. In DNA form, the CDR3 reads TGTGCCATCAGCGCCGGACAGGGTCAAGGAGAGACCCAGTACTTC.